One T cell receptor (beta chain) is described in this entry. This sample was included in a study of T-cell reconstitution after alpha-beta-depleted transplantation in children. TCRbeta library construction was performed incorporating unique molecular identifiers. TCRdb reprocessed the PCR reads with MiXCR, giving one entry per CDR3 protein. The sample shows approximately 640,000 distinct CDR3 sequences, roughly 15% of them seen only once. Between the trimmed V and J ends, which lost 8 bases and 4 bases, there was a span of 18 bases. Germline V lookup: CDR1 WSHSY, CDR2 SAAADI. CDR3 length equals 15 residues.

This chain connects TRBV10-2 to TRBJ1-3; D ambiguous. This clonotype originated in a human donor who donated a stem cell graft to a child with acute myeloid leukemia. Here the sequenced sample was PBMCs from the stem cell graft donor, taken from the stem cell graft. The CDR3 sequence is CASGDTGSKGNTIYF. Here the CDR3 DNA reads TGCGCCAGCGGGGATACCGGGTCTAAAGGAAACACCATATATTTT.